Listed below are T cell receptor beta chains from one sample, sequenced in a study of Ad26.COV2.S vaccination and SARS-CoV-2 variants. Some clones are missing from TCRdb's copy, which holds only in-frame ones; the method was immunoSEQ multiplex PCR. The table lists fewer than 900,000 clones, about 89% of them singletons, with approximately 1.5% in the top ten. The source was peripheral blood, collected in a trial of Ad26.COV2.S vaccine versus placebo. All receptors come from a person aged 18-60 years who received the Ad26.COV2.S COVID-19 vaccine or a placebo. Both conserved end residues are part of each CDR3. The D gene is left open where the match is weak. Clone size is stated in some rows and not others, as once, few, many or a class when expanded.

d_call,j_call,clone_size,v_call,cdr3_aa,cdr3_nt
NA,TRBJ1-2,once,TRBV30,CAWSALQGGPYGYTF,TGTGCCTGGAGTGCTCTCCAGGGAGGACCTTATGGCTACACCTTC
NA,TRBJ2-3,NA,TRBV5-6,CASSFDFSLRPQHGDTQYF,TGTGCCAGCAGCTTTGACTTCTCCTTACGTCCCCAACATGGTGATACGCAGTATTTT
NA,TRBJ1-5,few,TRBV3-1/TRBV3-2,CASSPQLNQPQHF,TGTGCCAGCAGTCCACAACTTAATCAGCCCCAGCATTTT
NA,TRBJ2-2,NA,TRBV7-2,CASSLGNRFSGTGELFF,TGTGCCAGCAGCTTAGGGAATAGATTTTCGGGCACCGGGGAGCTGTTTTTT
NA,TRBJ1-2,NA,TRBV27,CASSSGNSYYGYTF,TGTGCCAGCAGTTCAGGCAACTCCTACTATGGCTACACCTTC
TRBD1,TRBJ1-2,medium-sized,TRBV19,CASSIAATGGYGYTF,TGTGCCAGTAGTATAGCCGCGACAGGGGGTTATGGCTACACCTTC
NA,TRBJ2-7,NA,TRBV6-5,CASSYSGGQSYEQYF,TGTGCCAGCAGTTACTCGGGAGGACAGTCCTACGAGCAGTACTTC
NA,TRBJ2-2,NA,TRBV6-2/TRBV6-3,CASSYSDENTGELFF,TGTGCCAGCAGTTACTCGGATGAGAACACCGGGGAGCTGTTTTTT
NA,TRBJ1-4,NA,TRBV4-2,CASSQGLGLLGGTNEKLFF,TGTGCCAGCAGCCAAGGATTGGGGCTTTTGGGGGGTACTAATGAAAAACTGTTTTTT
NA,TRBJ2-5,once,TRBV4-1,CASSREETQYF,TGCGCCAGCAGCCGGGAAGAGACCCAGTACTTC
TRBD1,TRBJ2-2,NA,TRBV5-1,CASSATGNLGELFF,TGCGCCAGCAGCGCGACAGGGAACCTCGGGGAGCTGTTTTTT
TRBD2,TRBJ2-4,NA,TRBV7-9,CASSPGLDAKNIQYF,TGTGCCAGCAGCCCCGGACTAGACGCCAAAAACATTCAGTACTTC
NA,TRBJ1-5,NA,TRBV18,CASSPPPGGNQPQHF,TGTGCCAGCTCACCACCGCCGGGAGGCAATCAGCCCCAGCATTTT
TRBD1,TRBJ1-1,NA,TRBV15,CATSRDRTGGIETEAFF,TGTGCCACCAGCAGAGATCGGACAGGGGGCATAGAGACTGAAGCTTTCTTT
NA,TRBJ1-1,NA,TRBV7-9,CASSLADVEAFF,TGTGCCAGCAGCTTAGCCGATGTCGAGGCTTTCTTT
TRBD2,TRBJ2-1,NA,TRBV3-1/TRBV3-2,CASSLAGADEQFF,TGTGCCAGCAGCCTAGCGGGAGCTGATGAGCAGTTCTTC
NA,TRBJ1-1,NA,TRBV10-3,CAIRLGVNTEAFF,TGTGCCATCAGGTTAGGGGTGAACACTGAAGCTTTCTTT
TRBD2,TRBJ2-5,NA,TRBV10-2,CASSESGGGETQYF,TGCGCCAGCAGTGAGTCGGGGGGAGGGGAGACCCAGTACTTC
NA,TRBJ2-7,NA,TRBV7-2,CASSREGYEQYF,TGTGCCAGCAGCCGTGAGGGGTACGAGCAGTACTTC
TRBD1,TRBJ1-2,NA,TRBV15,CATSNPSEGAYGYTF,TGTGCCACCAGCAACCCTTCTGAGGGGGCGTATGGCTACACCTTC
NA,TRBJ1-1,many,TRBV5-1,CASSLGLSQGWNTEAFF,TGCGCCAGCAGCTTGGGTTTGTCGCAGGGATGGAACACTGAAGCTTTCTTT
NA,TRBJ1-2,NA,TRBV29-1,CSVAPRGSSGYTF,TGCAGCGTAGCTCCGAGGGGGAGTAGTGGCTACACCTTC
NA,TRBJ2-1,NA,TRBV5-5,CASSPGGNEQFF,TGTGCCAGCAGCCCTGGGGGGAATGAGCAGTTCTTC
TRBD2,TRBJ2-3,NA,TRBV9,CASSVLAGGTGDTQYF,TGTGCCAGCAGCGTATTAGCGGGAGGGACCGGAGATACGCAGTATTTT
NA,TRBJ2-7,NA,TRBV7-2,CASSLGGRTGMGEQYF,TGTGCCAGCAGCCTCGGGGGGCGGACAGGTATGGGCGAGCAGTACTTC
NA,TRBJ2-3,NA,TRBV9,CASGGSDTQYF,TGTGCCAGCGGGGGGTCAGATACGCAGTATTTT
TRBD1,TRBJ1-2,NA,TRBV6-1,CASSEGWTGDGYTF,TGTGCCAGCAGTGAAGGGTGGACAGGGGATGGCTACACCTTC
TRBD1,TRBJ2-3,NA,TRBV10-3,CAISELQGSDTQYF,TGTGCCATCAGTGAACTACAGGGGTCAGATACGCAGTATTTT
NA,TRBJ1-4,NA,TRBV6-6,CASSPNRGVEKLFF,TGTGCCAGCAGTCCCAACCGAGGGGTGGAAAAACTGTTTTTT